These 27 T cell receptor beta chains were sequenced from one sample in a study of blood T cell repertoires in COVID-19. Sequencing was performed with immunoSEQ multiplex PCR; in TCRdb, only in-frame clones are kept and a portion is missing. The sample lists a few hundred thousand clones, about 90% occurring once. Sample: PBMCs or T cells enriched from blood (not recorded which). These receptors were taken from a woman aged 30 to 39 who had recovered from COVID-19.

The chain uses TRBV7-2 and TRBJ1-2; no clear D. Trimming took 5 bases from V and 1 from J, leaving 8 bases between them. This CDR3 has 13 amino acids. CDR1 is SGHTA, CDR2 FQGNSA, per germline. The CDR3 DNA follows: TGTGCCAGCAGCAAAGATAGTAACTATGGCTACACCTTC. This sequence encodes CASSKDSNYGYTF.

V is TRBV27 and J is TRBJ2-1; 9 bases fit TRBD1. V gave up 4 bases and J gave up 6 bases; unmatched junction bases: 10. Germline V gives CDR1 MNHEY, CDR2 SMNVEV (reference sequence). CDR3 size: 16 residues. The CDR3 sequence: CASSSLTGGPLNEQFF. Here the CDR3 DNA reads TGTGCCAGCAGTTCCCTGACAGGGGGTCCTCTCAATGAGCAGTTCTTC.

The chain is built from TRBV19 and TRBJ1-1; D perhaps matches TRBD1 (6 bases). The CDR3 totals 16 residues. The germline gives CDR1 LNHDA, CDR2 SQIVND (reference sequence). V dropped 6 bases and J dropped 5 bases, with 22 bases sitting between them. CDR3 nucleotide sequence: TGTGCCAGTAGGCCCACCCTGGGGGGGCTGGGGACTGAAGCTTTCTTT. Translation: CASRPTLGGLGTEAFF.

This sequence joins TRBV7-9 and TRBJ2-1; TRBD2 agrees at 11 bases. The CDR3 is 16 residues long. V shed 7 bases and J 8 bases; nucleotides not matched to a gene: 13. Germline assignment: CDR1 SEHNR and CDR2 FQNEAQ (reference sequence). The CDR3 sequence is CASTQGGSGGAYEQFF. The DNA for the CDR3 is TGTGCCAGCACTCAAGGAGGTAGCGGGGGGGCCTATGAGCAGTTCTTC.

The chain recombines TRBV11-3 with TRBJ2-1, with a possible D match to TRBD2 (6 bases). V lost 1 base and J 6 bases, leaving 10 bases between the germline ends. Per germline, CDR1 SGHNT and CDR2 YENEEA. The length of the CDR3 is 14 residues. In DNA form, the CDR3 reads TGTGCCAGCAGCTTAGGGTTTAGCGGCAATGAGCAGTTCTTC. This gives the protein CASSLGFSGNEQFF.

The CDR3 reads CASSEYRQQGFDGYTF. In nucleotides, the CDR3 is TGTGCCAGCTCAGAGTACCGACAGCAAGGTTTTGATGGCTACACCTTC. V is TRBV18 and J is TRBJ1-2, with TRBD1 as a possible D gene (5 bases). Trimming removed 5 bases from V and 6 bases from J, with 22 bases in between. Looked up from germline, CDR1 is KGHSH and CDR2 is LQKENI. The CDR3 loop spans 16 amino acids. The full variable domain, completed using reference TRBV18 and TRBJ1-2, is NAGVMQNPRHLVRRRGQEARLRCSPMKGHSHVYWYRQLPEEGLKFMVYLQKENIIDESGMPKERFSAEFPKEGPSILRIQQVVRGDSAAYFCASSEYRQQGFDGYTFGSGTRLTVV.

This clone was counted only a few times. The gene calls are TRBV5-4 and TRBJ1-2, with D uncertain. The germline V gene encodes CDR1 SGHNT and CDR2 YYREEE (reference sequence). V shed 0 bases and J shed 1 base, with 10 bases lying between them. The CDR3 sequence is 15 residues long. The CDR3 loop is CASSLGADFNYGYTF. The CDR3 region has the DNA TGTGCCAGCAGCTTGGGGGCAGATTTTAACTATGGCTACACCTTC.

The chain couples TRBV2 to TRBJ2-5, with 8 bases fitting TRBD2. The CDR3 covers 16 residues. In germline, CDR1 is SNHLY, CDR2 FYNNEI. V lost 7 bases and J lost 5; bases outside the gene matches: 15. The CDR3: CASNQLVGGGIETQYF. The CDR3 DNA sequence: TGTGCCAGCAACCAACTGGTGGGCGGGGGGATCGAGACCCAGTACTTC.

The V and J genes are TRBV18 and TRBJ2-1, with 8 bases that match TRBD2. The CDR3 is 15 residues long. Trimming at V came to 5 bases and at J to 8 bases, leaving 11 bases not matched to a gene. The germline CDR1 and CDR2 sequences are KGHSH and LQKENI. The CDR3 is CASSSLYGLADEQFF. The CDR3 DNA follows: TGTGCCAGCTCATCTCTATATGGACTAGCTGATGAGCAGTTCTTC.

The chain recombines TRBV7-2 with TRBJ2-1; D is perhaps TRBD2 (6 bases). Trimming took off 3 bases at V and 0 bases at J, with 9 bases between the two ends. Germline CDR1 and CDR2: SGHTA and FQGNSA. CDR3 size: 15 residues. The chain's CDR3 is CASSFLGGSYNEQFF. For the CDR3, the DNA is TGTGCCAGCAGCTTTCTCGGGGGCTCCTACAATGAGCAGTTCTTC.

This clone was seen only once. This chain uses TRBV28 with TRBJ2-7; no definite D call. Germline V gives CDR1 MDHEN, CDR2 SYDVKM. Trimming pared 4 bases from V and 6 bases from J, leaving 7 bases between. This CDR3 region has 11 residues. The CDR3 DNA is TGTGCCAGCAGTTCACCGGTCGAGCAGTACTTC. Translating it yields CASSSPVEQYF.

The chain combines TRBV27 with TRBJ1-1; D is perhaps TRBD1 (5 bases). Trimming shortened V by 3 bases and J by 0 bases, and 11 bases separated the two germline ends. From germline, CDR1 is MNHEY and CDR2 SMNVEV (reference sequence). The CDR3 contains 15 residues. The CDR3 protein is CASSFQGSLNTEAFF. CDR3 sequence (DNA): TGTGCCAGCAGTTTCCAGGGCTCCTTGAACACTGAAGCTTTCTTT.

The chain couples TRBV29-1 to TRBJ1-2; the match to TRBD1 covers 7 bases. The junction had 9 bases not matched to a gene; V was cut back by 7 bases and J by 1 base. Looked up from germline, CDR1 is SQVTM and CDR2 is ANQGSEA. The CDR3 runs 14 residues. CDR3 sequence: CSATAGGFNYGYTF. As DNA, the CDR3 is TGCAGCGCAACAGCAGGGGGGTTTAACTATGGCTACACCTTC.

The V and J genes are TRBV9 and TRBJ1-5, with TRBD1 identical over 8 bases. V shed 0 bases and J 7 bases; nucleotides not matched to a gene: 12. Germline V lookup: CDR1 SGDLS, CDR2 YYNGEE. There are 17 residues in the CDR3. In nucleotides, the CDR3 is TGTGCCAGCAGCGTAGCTTGGTCCAGGGGGCCTGGACAGCCCCAGCATTTT. It is translated as CASSVAWSRGPGQPQHF.

CDR3 nucleotide sequence: TGTGCCAGCAGCTTGCGGGTGGACACTGAAGCTTTCTTT. Its translation: CASSLRVDTEAFF. The chain carries TRBV11-2 and TRBJ1-1; D not resolved. CDR1 is SGHAT, CDR2 FQNNGV, per germline. Trimming cost V 3 bases and J 3 bases, with 8 bases left between them. The CDR3 loop spans 13 amino acids.

The chain joins TRBV2 to TRBJ2-1, with 9 bases aligning to TRBD2. The CDR3 length is 15 residues. The germline CDR1 and CDR2 sequences are SNHLY and FYNNEI. The trim removed 7 bases at V and 0 bases at J, leaving 4 bases unmatched. CDR3: CASNRLADSYNEQFF. CDR3 nucleotide sequence: TGTGCCAGCAATAGACTAGCGGACTCCTACAATGAGCAGTTCTTC.

The rearrangement uses TRBV7-2 and TRBJ2-1, with TRBD2 matching over 9 bases. J was trimmed by 7 bases and V by 1 base; bases with no gene match: 5. CDR3 length equals 15 residues. Germline lookup yields CDR1 SGHTA and CDR2 FQGNSA. The CDR3 coding sequence is TGTGCCAGCAGCTTAGGGGGGCTAGCGGGAAATGAGCAGTTCTTC. It specifies CASSLGGLAGNEQFF.

The chain combines TRBV18 with TRBJ2-3; 10 nucleotides line up with TRBD2. The germline gives CDR1 KGHSH, CDR2 LQKENI. The V and J ends lost 1 base and 4 bases, in that order; junction bases with no gene match: 8. The CDR3 sequence is 17 residues long. CDR3 sequence reads: CASSPQPSGSGPDTQYF. The CDR3 DNA reads TGTGCCAGCTCACCACAACCTAGCGGGAGTGGCCCAGATACGCAGTATTTT.

This chain connects TRBV18 to TRBJ1-1; TRBD1 might be the D (5 bases). V dropped 3 bases and J dropped 3 bases, with 8 bases sitting between them. CDR3 length: 13 amino acids. Germline CDR1 and CDR2: KGHSH and LQKENI. The CDR3 spells CASSPSGYTEAFF. The CDR3 bases are TGTGCCAGCTCACCTTCAGGGTACACTGAAGCTTTCTTT.

V gene TRBV10-3 combines with J gene TRBJ2-5; TRBD2 might be the D (6 bases). This CDR3 comprises 13 residues. CDR1 and CDR2 (germline): ENHRY, SYGVKD. V was shortened by 0 bases and J by 4 bases, with 6 bases between the two germline ends. CDR3 in amino acids: CAISESGGETQYF. CDR3 coding DNA: TGTGCCATCAGTGAGTCGGGGGGAGAGACCCAGTACTTC.

DNA for the CDR3: TGCGCCAGCAAAATGCGGGCAGGAGATACGCAGTATTTT. Its protein is CASKMRAGDTQYF. This chain uses TRBV10-1 with TRBJ2-3; weak D call: TRBD2 (5 bases). Trimming cost V 7 bases and J 5 bases, with 13 bases left between them. CDR1 WNHNN and CDR2 SYGVQD come from the germline V gene (reference sequence). This CDR3 comprises 13 residues.

This clone was observed a single time. The rearrangement uses TRBV18 and TRBJ2-1; 8 bases fit TRBD2. Germline assignment: CDR1 KGHSH and CDR2 LQKENI. With V trimmed by 0 bases and J by 7 bases, 5 bases remained unmatched. CDR3 size: 15 residues. The CDR3 reads CASSPPGQRENEQFF. For the CDR3, the DNA is TGTGCCAGCTCACCACCGGGTCAGCGGGAGAATGAGCAGTTCTTC.

The rearrangement links TRBV27 to TRBJ1-2; 7 nucleotides line up with TRBD1. V dropped 2 bases and J dropped 1; count of bases not matched to a gene: 4. Germline CDR1 is MNHEY and CDR2 is SMNVEV (reference sequence). This CDR3 has 15 residues. The CDR3 is CASSLHRGSNYGYTF. CDR3 sequence (DNA): TGTGCCAGCAGTTTACACAGGGGTAGTAACTATGGCTACACCTTC.

The rearrangement uses TRBV11-1 and TRBJ1-1, with TRBD1 as a possible D gene (6 bases). The CDR3 is made up of 13 amino acids. The germline V gene encodes CDR1 SGHAT and CDR2 FQDESV (reference sequence). V was shortened by 2 bases and J by 8 bases, with 12 bases between the two germline ends. CDR3 in amino acids: CASSLRPGDEAFF. The CDR3 DNA is TGTGCCAGCAGCTTACGACCAGGGGACGAAGCTTTCTTT.

The V gene is TRBV10-2, the J gene TRBJ1-5, with 7 bases aligning to TRBD1. Germline CDR1 is WSHSY and CDR2 is SAAADI. CDR3 size: 13 residues. Germline trimming cut 5 bases from V and 6 bases from J; bases unmatched to any gene: 4. The CDR3: CASSTQGVQPQHF. The CDR3 DNA reads TGCGCCAGCAGTACGCAGGGGGTTCAGCCCCAGCATTTT.

The rearrangement uses TRBV5-1 and TRBJ2-5, with 10 bases that match TRBD2. The CDR3 has 14 residues. Trimming removed 3 bases from V and 1 base from J; junction bases left unmatched: 0. Germline loops: CDR1 SGHRS, CDR2 YFSETQ. CDR3 loop: CASSWTSGQETQYF. In DNA form, the CDR3 reads TGCGCCAGCAGCTGGACTAGCGGCCAAGAGACCCAGTACTTC.

The chain employs TRBV18 and TRBJ1-1; D is perhaps TRBD1 (5 bases). V dropped 1 base and J dropped 5 bases, with 11 bases sitting between them. The CDR3 is 14 residues long. Germline V gives CDR1 KGHSH, CDR2 LQKENI. CDR3 in DNA: TGTGCCAGCTCACCACTCCTGGCAGGGACTGAAGCTTTCTTT. As protein: CASSPLLAGTEAFF.